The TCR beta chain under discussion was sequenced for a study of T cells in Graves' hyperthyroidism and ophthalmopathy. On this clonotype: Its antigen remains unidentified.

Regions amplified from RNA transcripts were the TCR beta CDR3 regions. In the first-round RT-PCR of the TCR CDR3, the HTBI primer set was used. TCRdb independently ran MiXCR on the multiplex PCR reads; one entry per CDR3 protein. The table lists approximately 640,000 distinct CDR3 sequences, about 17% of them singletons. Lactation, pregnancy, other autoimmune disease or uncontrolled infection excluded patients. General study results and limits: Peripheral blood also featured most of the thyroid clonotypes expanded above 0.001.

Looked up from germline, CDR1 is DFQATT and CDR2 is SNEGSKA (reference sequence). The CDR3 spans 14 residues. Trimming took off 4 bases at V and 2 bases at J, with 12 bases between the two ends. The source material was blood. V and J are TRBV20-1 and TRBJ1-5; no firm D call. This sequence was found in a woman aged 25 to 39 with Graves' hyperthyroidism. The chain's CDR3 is CSAIMGLGNQPQHF. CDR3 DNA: TGCAGTGCTATCATGGGATTGGGCAATCAGCCCCAGCATTTT.